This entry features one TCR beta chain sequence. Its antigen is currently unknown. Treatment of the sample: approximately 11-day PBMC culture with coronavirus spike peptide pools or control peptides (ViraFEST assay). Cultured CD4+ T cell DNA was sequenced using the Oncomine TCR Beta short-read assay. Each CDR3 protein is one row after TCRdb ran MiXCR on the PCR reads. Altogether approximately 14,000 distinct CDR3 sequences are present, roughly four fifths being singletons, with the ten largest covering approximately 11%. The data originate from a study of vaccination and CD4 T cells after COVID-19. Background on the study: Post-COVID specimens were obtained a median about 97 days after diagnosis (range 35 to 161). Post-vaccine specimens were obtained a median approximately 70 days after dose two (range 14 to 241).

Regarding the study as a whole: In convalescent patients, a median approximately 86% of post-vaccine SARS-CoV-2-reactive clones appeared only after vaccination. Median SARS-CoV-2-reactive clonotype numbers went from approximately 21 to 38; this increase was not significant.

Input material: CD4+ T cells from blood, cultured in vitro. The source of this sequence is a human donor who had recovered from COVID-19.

CDR3 in DNA: TGTGCCAGCAGCTTTGTTCAGGGAGTGGCAGAGACCCAGTACTTC. Encoded protein: CASSFVQGVAETQYF. The chain joins TRBV7-2 to TRBJ2-5; the D gene could be TRBD1 or TRBD2 (5 bases each). CDR3 length equals 15 residues. Germline V gene sequence: CDR1 SGHTA, CDR2 FQGNSA. Trimming stripped 3 bases from V and 4 bases from J, with 15 bases between.